This T cell receptor (beta chain) was captured by sequencing in a study of CD8 T cells in Susac syndrome. The authors carried out high-throughput sequencing of TCR beta. They applied it to CD8+ and CD4+ T cells obtained from blood. Relapsing-remitting disease, either stable or active, was present in the multiple sclerosis controls, who were treatment-naive patients. Reverse transcription used roughly 0.5 to 1 ug RNA and random hexamers. A multiplex approach, immunoSEQ multiplex PCR, amplified TCR beta CDR3 across 54 Vbeta and 13 Jbeta. TCRdb passed the immunoSEQ multiplex PCR reads through MiXCR, listing each CDR3 protein once. The sample lists about 200,000 distinct CDR3 sequences, nearly 95% occurring once. As regards this clonotype: Its antigen remains unknown.

Germline V gene data show CDR1 as SQVTM and CDR2 as ANQGSEA. The ends were cut back, 4 bases at V and 0 bases at J, with 4 bases in the middle. The CDR3 is made up of 12 amino acids. Study outcomes and limitations: As the study acknowledged, the number of individuals who were part of its TCR sequencing and HLA analysis was relatively small.

This rearrangement joins TRBV29-1 to TRBJ1-5; D ambiguous. Input material: CD4+ T cells from PBMCs. The receptor was derived from a human donor with multiple sclerosis. The CDR3 sequence is CSVAGSNQPQHF. DNA of the CDR3: TGCAGCGTTGCGGGTAGCAATCAGCCCCAGCATTTT.